The 2 T cell receptor beta chains given below trace back to one sample, sequenced in a study of T cell changes during pregnancy in multiple sclerosis. Libraries were prepared by immunoSEQ multiplex PCR; TCRdb keeps only in-frame clonotypes and omits some of them. The table records some 56,000 clones, around 93% of them present only once. The source material was CD4+ T cells from peripheral blood mononuclear cells, sampled after pregnancy. These receptors were collected from a female donor with multiple sclerosis, enrolled in a pregnancy study.

J is TRBJ1-2 and V is TRBV5-8; 7 bases agree with TRBD1. This CDR3 spans 15 amino acids. CDR1 is SGHTS, CDR2 YDEGEE, per germline. J gave up 1 base and V 1 base, and 4 bases lay outside the gene matches. The CDR3 loop is CASSLPGQNNYGYTF. Written as DNA, the CDR3 is TGTGCCAGCAGCTTGCCGGGACAGAATAACTATGGCTACACCTTC.

The chain joins TRBV7-9 to TRBJ2-5; unclear D gene. The V gene's germline CDR1 is SEHNR and CDR2 FQNEAQ (reference sequence). CDR3 size: 14 residues. Trimming cost V 2 bases and J 2 bases, with 9 bases left between them. CDR3 in amino acids: CASSLSPGQETQYF. The CDR3 DNA reads TGTGCCAGCAGCTTAAGCCCAGGACAAGAGACCCAGTACTTC.